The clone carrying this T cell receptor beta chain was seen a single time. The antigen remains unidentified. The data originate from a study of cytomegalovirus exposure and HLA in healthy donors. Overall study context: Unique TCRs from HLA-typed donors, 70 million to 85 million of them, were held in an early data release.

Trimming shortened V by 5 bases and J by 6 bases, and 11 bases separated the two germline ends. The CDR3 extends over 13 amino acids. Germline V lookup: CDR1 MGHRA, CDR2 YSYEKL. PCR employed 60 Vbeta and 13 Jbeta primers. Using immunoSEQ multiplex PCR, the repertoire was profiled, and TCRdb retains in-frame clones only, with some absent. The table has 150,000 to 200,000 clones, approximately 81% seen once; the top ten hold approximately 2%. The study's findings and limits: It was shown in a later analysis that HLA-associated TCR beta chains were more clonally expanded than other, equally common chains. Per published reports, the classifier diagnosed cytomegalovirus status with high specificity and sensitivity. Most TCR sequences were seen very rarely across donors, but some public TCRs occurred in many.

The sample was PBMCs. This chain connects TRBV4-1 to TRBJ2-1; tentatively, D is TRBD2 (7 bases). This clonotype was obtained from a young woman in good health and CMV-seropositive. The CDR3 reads CASSKGEGNEQFF. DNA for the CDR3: TGCGCCAGCAGCAAGGGGGAGGGCAATGAGCAGTTCTTC.